The clone carrying this TCR beta chain came up a few times. A second PCR, run for roughly 7 to 12 cycles, used a sample-barcoded 5' primer plus a J-beta primer mix. TCRdb re-derived calls from the 5' RACE reads in MiXCR, one entry per CDR3 protein. The sample records roughly 550,000 distinct CDR3 sequences, around 24% being singletons. This sample is part of a study of blood T cells in healthy people across ages. This CDR3 comprises 15 residues. V lost 9 bases, J lost 5 bases, and 11 bases stayed unmatched. The germline V gene has CDR1 KGHDR and CDR2 SFDVKD. This sample was shared with a second study, whose subject was T cells of mothers and their children.

This clonotype was obtained from a boy younger than 18 in good health. Sample: blood. The V gene is TRBV24-1, the J gene TRBJ2-1, with TRBD1 identical over 8 bases. CDR3 sequence (DNA): TGTGCCACCGGGAAAACCGGGACAGGACACAATGAGCAGTTCTTC. Translation: CATGKTGTGHNEQFF.